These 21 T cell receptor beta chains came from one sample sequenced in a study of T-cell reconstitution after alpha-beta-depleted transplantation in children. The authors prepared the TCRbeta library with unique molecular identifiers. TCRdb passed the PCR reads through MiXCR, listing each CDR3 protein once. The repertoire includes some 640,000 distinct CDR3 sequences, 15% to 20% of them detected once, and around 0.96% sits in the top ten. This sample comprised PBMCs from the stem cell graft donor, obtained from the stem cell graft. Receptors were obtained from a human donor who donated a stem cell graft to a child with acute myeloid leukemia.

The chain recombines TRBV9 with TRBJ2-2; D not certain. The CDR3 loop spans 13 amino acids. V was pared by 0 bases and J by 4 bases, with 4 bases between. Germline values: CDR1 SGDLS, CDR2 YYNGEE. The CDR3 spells CASSVEFTGELFF. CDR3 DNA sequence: TGTGCCAGCAGCGTAGAATTCACCGGGGAGCTGTTTTTT.

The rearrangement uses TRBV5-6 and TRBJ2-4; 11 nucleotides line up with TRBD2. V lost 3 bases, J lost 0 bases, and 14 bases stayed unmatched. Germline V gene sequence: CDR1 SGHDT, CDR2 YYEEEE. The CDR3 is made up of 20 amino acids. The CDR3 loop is CASSSDPSTSGGIAKNIQYF. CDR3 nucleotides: TGTGCCAGCAGCTCGGACCCTAGTACTAGCGGGGGAATAGCCAAAAACATTCAGTACTTC. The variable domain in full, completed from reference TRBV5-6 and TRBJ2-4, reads DAGVTQSPTHLIKTRGQQVTLRCSPKSGHDTVSWYQQALGQGPQFIFQYYEEEERQRGNFPDRFSGHQFPNYSSELNVNALLLGDSALYLCASSSDPSTSGGIAKNIQYFGAGTRLSVL.

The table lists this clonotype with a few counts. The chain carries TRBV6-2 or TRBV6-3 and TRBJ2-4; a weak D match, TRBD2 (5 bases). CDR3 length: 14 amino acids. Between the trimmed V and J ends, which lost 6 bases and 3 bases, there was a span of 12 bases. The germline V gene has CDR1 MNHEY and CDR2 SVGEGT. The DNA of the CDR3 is TGTGCCAGCAGAGAGTGGGAGAGCAAAAACATTCAGTACTTC. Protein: CASREWESKNIQYF.

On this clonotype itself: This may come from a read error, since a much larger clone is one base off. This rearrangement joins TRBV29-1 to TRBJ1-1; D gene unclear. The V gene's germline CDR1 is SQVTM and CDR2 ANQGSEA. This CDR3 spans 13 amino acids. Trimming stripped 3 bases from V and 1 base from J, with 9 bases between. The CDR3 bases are TGCAGCGTTGAGGGGTGGCAGAACACTGAAGCTTTCTTT. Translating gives CSVEGWQNTEAFF.

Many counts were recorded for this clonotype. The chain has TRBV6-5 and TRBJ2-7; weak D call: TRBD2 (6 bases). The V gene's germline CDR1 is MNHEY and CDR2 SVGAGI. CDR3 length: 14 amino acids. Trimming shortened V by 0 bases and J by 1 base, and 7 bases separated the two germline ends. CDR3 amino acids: CASSYSGGSYEQYF. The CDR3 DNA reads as TGTGCCAGCAGTTACTCTGGGGGGTCCTACGAGCAGTACTTC.

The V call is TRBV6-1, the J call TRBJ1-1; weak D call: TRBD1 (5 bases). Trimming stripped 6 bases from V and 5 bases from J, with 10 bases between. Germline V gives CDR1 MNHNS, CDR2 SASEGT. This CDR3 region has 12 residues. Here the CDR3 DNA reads TGTGCCAGCAGCACAGGTTGGACTGAAGCTTTCTTT. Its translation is CASSTGWTEAFF.

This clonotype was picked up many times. This CDR3 reads CASSLRTVMNTEAFF. As DNA, the CDR3 is TGTGCCAGCAGCTTAAGGACAGTTATGAACACTGAAGCTTTCTTT. V usage is TRBV7-2 and J usage is TRBJ1-1; weak D call: TRBD1 (6 bases). Germline assignment: CDR1 SGHTA and CDR2 FQGNSA. V lost 2 bases and J lost 0, with 10 bases in between. This CDR3 is 15 amino acids long.

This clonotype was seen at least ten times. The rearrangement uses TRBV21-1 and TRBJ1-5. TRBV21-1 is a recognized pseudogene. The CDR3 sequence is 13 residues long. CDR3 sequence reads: CASRHLINQPQHF. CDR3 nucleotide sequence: TGTGCCAGCCGCCATCTCATCAATCAGCCCCAGCATTTT.

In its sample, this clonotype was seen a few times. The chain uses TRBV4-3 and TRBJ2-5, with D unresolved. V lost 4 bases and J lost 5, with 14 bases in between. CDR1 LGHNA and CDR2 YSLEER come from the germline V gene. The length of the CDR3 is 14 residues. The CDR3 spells CASSPGLMGETQYF. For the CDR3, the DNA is TGCGCCAGCAGCCCGGGTCTTATGGGGGAGACCCAGTACTTC.

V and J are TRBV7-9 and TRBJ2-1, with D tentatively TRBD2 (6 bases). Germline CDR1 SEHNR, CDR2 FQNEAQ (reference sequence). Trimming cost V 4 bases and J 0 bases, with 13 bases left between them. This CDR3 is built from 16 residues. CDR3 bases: TGTGCCAGCAGCTCCTCGGAGGGCCGCTCCTACAATGAGCAGTTCTTC. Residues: CASSSSEGRSYNEQFF. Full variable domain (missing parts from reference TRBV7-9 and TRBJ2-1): DTGVSQNPRHKITKRGQNVTFRCDPISEHNRLYWYRQTLGQGPEFLTYFQNEAQLEKSRLLSDRFSAERPKGSFSTLEIQRTEQGDSAMYLCASSSSEGRSYNEQFFGPGTRLTVL.

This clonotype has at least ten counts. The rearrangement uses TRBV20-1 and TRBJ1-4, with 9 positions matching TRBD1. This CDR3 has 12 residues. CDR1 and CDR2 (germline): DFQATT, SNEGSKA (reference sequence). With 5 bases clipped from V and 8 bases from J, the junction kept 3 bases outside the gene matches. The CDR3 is CSAWDRVEKLFF. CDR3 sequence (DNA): TGCAGTGCTTGGGACAGGGTAGAAAAACTGTTTTTT.

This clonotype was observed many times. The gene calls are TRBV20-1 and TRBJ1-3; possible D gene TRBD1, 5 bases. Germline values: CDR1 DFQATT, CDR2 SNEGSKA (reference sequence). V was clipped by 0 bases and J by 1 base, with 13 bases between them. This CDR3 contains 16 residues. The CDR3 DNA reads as TGCAGTGCTAGAGAACGACAGCTCTCTTCTGGAAACACCATATATTTT. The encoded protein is CSARERQLSSGNTIYF.

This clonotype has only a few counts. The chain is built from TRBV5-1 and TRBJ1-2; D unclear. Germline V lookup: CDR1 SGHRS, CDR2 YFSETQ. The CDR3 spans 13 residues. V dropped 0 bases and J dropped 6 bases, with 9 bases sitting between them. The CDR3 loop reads CASSLEPSNGYTF. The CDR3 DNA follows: TGCGCCAGCAGCTTGGAACCGTCGAATGGCTACACCTTC.

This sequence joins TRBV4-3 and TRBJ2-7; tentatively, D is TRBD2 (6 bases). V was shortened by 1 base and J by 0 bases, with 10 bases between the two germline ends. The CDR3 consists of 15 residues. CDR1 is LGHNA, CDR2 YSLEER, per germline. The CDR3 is CASSQGDLNSYEQYF. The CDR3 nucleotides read TGCGCCAGCAGCCAAGGGGACTTGAACTCCTACGAGCAGTACTTC.

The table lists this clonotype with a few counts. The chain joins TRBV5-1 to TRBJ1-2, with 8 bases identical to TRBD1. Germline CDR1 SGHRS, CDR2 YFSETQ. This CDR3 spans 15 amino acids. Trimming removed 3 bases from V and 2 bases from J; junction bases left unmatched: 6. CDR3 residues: CASSSTRQGNYGYTF. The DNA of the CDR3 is TGCGCCAGCAGCTCGACGCGACAGGGGAACTATGGCTACACCTTC.

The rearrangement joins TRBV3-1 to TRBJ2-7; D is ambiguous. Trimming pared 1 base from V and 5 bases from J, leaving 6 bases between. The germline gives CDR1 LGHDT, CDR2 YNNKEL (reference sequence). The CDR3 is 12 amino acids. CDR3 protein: CASSQVYHEQYF. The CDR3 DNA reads TGTGCCAGCAGCCAAGTCTACCACGAGCAGTACTTC.

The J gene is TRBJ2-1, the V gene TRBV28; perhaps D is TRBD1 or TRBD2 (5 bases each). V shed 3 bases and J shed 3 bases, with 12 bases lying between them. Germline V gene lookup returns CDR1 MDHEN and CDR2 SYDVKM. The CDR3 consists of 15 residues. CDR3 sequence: CASSLEDTGYNEQFF. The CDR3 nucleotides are TGTGCCAGCAGTTTGGAGGACACCGGCTACAATGAGCAGTTCTTC.

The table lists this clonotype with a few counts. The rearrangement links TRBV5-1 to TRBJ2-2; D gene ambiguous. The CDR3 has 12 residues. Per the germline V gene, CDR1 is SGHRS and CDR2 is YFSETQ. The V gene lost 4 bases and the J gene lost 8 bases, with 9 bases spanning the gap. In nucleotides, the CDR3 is TGCGCCAGCAGCGCGGATAGTGGGGAGCTGTTTTTT. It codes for CASSADSGELFF.

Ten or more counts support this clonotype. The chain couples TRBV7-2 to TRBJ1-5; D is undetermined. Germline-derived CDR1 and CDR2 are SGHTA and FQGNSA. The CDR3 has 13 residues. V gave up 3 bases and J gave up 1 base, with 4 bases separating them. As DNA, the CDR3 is TGTGCCAGCAGCTTTCAAAGCAATCAGCCCCAGCATTTT. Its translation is CASSFQSNQPQHF.

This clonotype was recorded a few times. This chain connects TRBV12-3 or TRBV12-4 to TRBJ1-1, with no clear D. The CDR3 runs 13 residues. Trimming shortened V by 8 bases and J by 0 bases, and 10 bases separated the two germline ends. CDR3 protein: CASERAMNTEAFF. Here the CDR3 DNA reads TGTGCCAGCGAGCGGGCTATGAACACTGAAGCTTTCTTT.

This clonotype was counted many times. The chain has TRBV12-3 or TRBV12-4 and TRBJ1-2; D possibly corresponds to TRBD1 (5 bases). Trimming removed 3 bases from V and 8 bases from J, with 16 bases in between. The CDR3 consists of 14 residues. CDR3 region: CASSFLGYAGGYTF. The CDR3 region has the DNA TGTGCCAGCAGTTTTCTTGGGTATGCAGGGGGCTACACCTTC.